The 14 T cell receptor beta chains below all came from one sample that was sequenced in a study of CD8+ T cells in alopecia areata. Sequencing templates came from extracted RNA that was reverse transcribed into cDNA. Here immunoSEQ multiplex PCR was the method, and the copy in TCRdb shows in-frame clones only, minus some. The sample gives 150,000 or so clones, 45% to 60% of which show up once; approximately 4.8% is in the top ten. Sample: CD4+ T cells sorted from blood. The source of these receptors is a human donor in good health.

On this clone itself: The same CDR3 can be traced to other DNA sequences in this sample. The chain links TRBV25-1 to TRBJ2-2, with D uncertain. The CDR3 covers 11 residues. The germline CDR1 and CDR2 sequences are MGHDK and SYGVNS. V was pared by 8 bases and J by 2 bases, with 3 bases between. Here the CDR3 reads CASRNTGELFF. Written as DNA, the CDR3 is TGTGCCAGCCGCAACACCGGGGAGCTGTTTTTT.

V is TRBV29-1 and J is TRBJ1-5, with D perhaps matching TRBD1 (5 bases). V gave up 4 bases and J gave up 4 bases, with 11 bases separating them. Germline values: CDR1 SQVTM, CDR2 ANQGSEA. The CDR3 totals 13 residues. This CDR3 reads CSVGDGRNQPQHF. DNA for the CDR3: TGCAGCGTTGGGGACGGACGAAATCAGCCCCAGCATTTT.

This clone was counted a few times. J is TRBJ1-2 and V is TRBV29-1; D unresolved. Germline CDR1 and CDR2: SQVTM and ANQGSEA. CDR3 size: 10 residues. V shed 5 bases and J shed 6 bases, with 7 bases lying between them. The CDR3 sequence: CSVSTDGYTF. The CDR3 region has the DNA TGCAGCGTTTCGACCGATGGCTACACCTTC.

This clone was counted only a few times. The J gene is TRBJ1-4, the V gene TRBV19; D remains ambiguous. The germline V and J ends were trimmed by 1 base and 8 bases, with 14 bases remaining between them. Per germline, CDR1 LNHDA and CDR2 SQIVND (reference sequence). The CDR3 loop spans 15 amino acids. CDR3 sequence: CASSIGLLTGEKLFF. The CDR3 coding sequence is TGTGCCAGTAGTATAGGTCTCCTTACGGGCGAAAAACTGTTTTTT.

This clone has a single count. Written as DNA, the CDR3 is TGTGCCTGGAGTGGGCGGCGGGAGGGCCGGGGCGCCTACGAGCAGTACTTC. It is translated as CAWSGRREGRGAYEQYF. The V and J genes are TRBV30 and TRBJ2-7; 9 bases match TRBD2. This CDR3 is 17 amino acids long. CDR1 GTSNPN and CDR2 SVGIG come from the germline V gene (reference sequence). With V trimmed by 1 base and J by 2 bases, 12 bases remained unmatched. The full variable domain, with the rest looked up from reference TRBV30 and TRBJ2-7, is SQTIHQWPATLVQPVGSPLSLECTVEGTSNPNLYWYRQAAGRGLQLLFYSVGIGQISSEVPQNLSASRPQDRQFILSSKKLLLSDSGFYLCAWSGRREGRGAYEQYFGPGTRLTVT.

This rearrangement joins TRBV29-1 to TRBJ2-3; the D gene is possibly TRBD2 (5 bases). The CDR3 loop spans 12 amino acids. Trimming stripped 5 bases from V and 6 bases from J, with 12 bases between. From germline, CDR1 is SQVTM and CDR2 ANQGSEA. Here the CDR3 reads CSVLWEQDTQYF. The CDR3 nucleotides are TGCAGCGTTCTATGGGAGCAGGATACGCAGTATTTT.

The chain couples TRBV27 to TRBJ2-7, with D perhaps TRBD2 (6 bases). This CDR3 region has 15 residues. The germline V gene encodes CDR1 MNHEY and CDR2 SMNVEV (reference sequence). With 1 base removed from V and 5 bases from J, the gap between germline ends came to 15 bases. CDR3 in DNA: TGTGCCAGCAGTTTATTGGGCCCGGGCGGGAACGAGCAGTACTTC. Translated, it gives CASSLLGPGGNEQYF.

This chain links TRBV4-2 with TRBJ2-2, with D hard to call. V was shortened by 1 base and J by 5 bases, with 8 bases between the two germline ends. The CDR3 spans 14 residues. Germline V gives CDR1 LGHNA, CDR2 YNFKEQ. The CDR3 DNA sequence: TGTGCCAGCAGCCAAGTGCCGAGGACCGGGGAGCTGTTTTTT. Its protein product is CASSQVPRTGELFF.

The chain links TRBV4-1 to TRBJ2-5, with a possible D match to TRBD2 (6 bases). The CDR3 has 15 amino acids. From germline, CDR1 is MGHRA and CDR2 YSYEKL. With 3 bases removed from V and 3 bases from J, the gap between germline ends came to 14 bases. The DNA of the CDR3 is TGCGCCAGCAGCCAGCCGGGCAGGAGGGAAGAGACCCAGTACTTC. Amino acid sequence: CASSQPGRREETQYF.

V and J are TRBV7-2 and TRBJ2-7; 9 positions match TRBD1. The V segment lost 5 bases and the J segment 2 bases; nucleotides outside the gene matches: 10. The germline gives CDR1 SGHTA, CDR2 FQGNSA. CDR3 length equals 16 residues. The CDR3 DNA reads as TGTGCCAGCAGCCTCGTAGGGGGGACAGGGACCTACGAGCAGTACTTC. Translated, it gives CASSLVGGTGTYEQYF.

The CDR3: CASSPVGSGAFF. The CDR3 DNA follows: TGTGCCAGCAGCCCCGTTGGCTCGGGAGCTTTCTTT. The chain has TRBV28 and TRBJ1-1; D remains unclear. CDR1 MDHEN and CDR2 SYDVKM come from the germline V gene. The CDR3 is 12 amino acids. V lost 6 bases and J lost 10, with 15 bases in between.

The J gene is TRBJ1-5, the V gene TRBV19; weak D call: TRBD1 (5 bases). Germline CDR1 and CDR2: LNHDA and SQIVND (reference sequence). Between the trimmed V and J ends, which lost 5 bases and 2 bases, there was a span of 13 bases. The CDR3 totals 15 residues. Here the CDR3 reads CASSATGFGNQPQHF. CDR3 sequence (DNA): TGTGCCAGTAGTGCCACAGGATTCGGCAATCAGCCCCAGCATTTT. The whole variable domain, filled in from reference TRBV19 and TRBJ1-5, reads DGGITQSPKYLFRKEGQNVTLSCEQNLNHDAMYWYRQDPGQGLRLIYYSQIVNDFQKGDIAEGYSVSREKKESFPLTVTSAQKNPTAFYLCASSATGFGNQPQHFGDGTRLSIL.

The chain employs TRBV15 and TRBJ2-7; D is uncertain. Germline V CDR1 and CDR2: LNHNV, YYDKDF (reference sequence). CDR3 length: 13 amino acids. V was pared by 5 bases and J by 1 base, with 9 bases between. The CDR3 nucleotides read TGTGCCACCAGCTTGGAGAAATCCTACGAGCAGTACTTC. Amino acids: CATSLEKSYEQYF.

The chain employs TRBV30 and TRBJ2-7, with a possible D match to TRBD1 (6 bases). Germline CDR1 and CDR2: GTSNPN and SVGIG (reference sequence). V lost 0 bases, J lost 2 bases, and 8 bases lay in between. The CDR3 length is 13 residues. The CDR3 sequence is CAWSVNRAYEQYF. CDR3 coding DNA: TGTGCCTGGAGTGTAAACAGGGCCTACGAGCAGTACTTC.